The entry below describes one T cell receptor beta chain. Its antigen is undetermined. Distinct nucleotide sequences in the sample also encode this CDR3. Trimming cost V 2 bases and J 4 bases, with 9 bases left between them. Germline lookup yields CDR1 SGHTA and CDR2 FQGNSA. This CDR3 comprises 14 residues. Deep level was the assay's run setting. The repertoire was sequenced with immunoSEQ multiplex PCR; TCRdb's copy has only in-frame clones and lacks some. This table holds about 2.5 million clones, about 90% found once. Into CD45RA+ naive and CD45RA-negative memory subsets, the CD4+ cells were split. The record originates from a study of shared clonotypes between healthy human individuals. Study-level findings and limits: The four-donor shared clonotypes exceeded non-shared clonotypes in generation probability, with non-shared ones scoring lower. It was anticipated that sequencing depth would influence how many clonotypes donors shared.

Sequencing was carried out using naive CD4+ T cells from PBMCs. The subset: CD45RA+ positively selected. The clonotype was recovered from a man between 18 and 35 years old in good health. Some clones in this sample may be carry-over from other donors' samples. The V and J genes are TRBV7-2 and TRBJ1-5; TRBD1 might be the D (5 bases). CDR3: CASSLTGGNQPQHF. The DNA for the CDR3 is TGTGCCAGCAGCTTAACAGGAGGGAATCAGCCCCAGCATTTT.